The clone carrying this T cell receptor (beta chain) was counted many times. What it recognizes is unknown. This specimen belongs to a study of T cells in Graves' hyperthyroidism and ophthalmopathy. Study-wide points: Most thyroid clonotypes expanded above 0.001 appeared in blood too. Through a model of 13 V-J features, ophthalmopathy was separated from stable hyperthyroidism.

Diagnosis rested on symptoms, serum thyroxine and TRAb, thyroid ultrasound, and orbital computed tomography. A roughly 10 ml volume of fresh peripheral blood provided the PBMCs. CDR3 length equals 13 residues. Trimming shortened V by 4 bases and J by 1 base, and 9 bases separated the two germline ends. CDR1 is DFQATT and CDR2 is SNEGSKA in the germline V gene (reference sequence). The source material, RNA transcripts, was used to amplify TCR beta CDR3 regions. Initially, a first-round RT-PCR of the TCR CDR3 employed the HTBI primer set. TCRdb reprocessed the multiplex PCR reads via MiXCR and lists one record per CDR3 protein. The data show about 200,000 distinct CDR3 sequences, about a sixth seen once.

This sequence originates from a man aged 50-60 years with Graves' hyperthyroidism. The rearrangement links TRBV20-1 to TRBJ2-3; D is possibly TRBD1 (5 bases). Sequenced input: blood. In nucleotides, the CDR3 is TGCAGTGCTACAGGGTCTGGCACAGATACGCAGTATTTT. It codes for CSATGSGTDTQYF.